The 12 T cell receptor beta chains in this list originate from one sample, sequenced in a study of CD8 T cells in ankylosing spondylitis. General observations from the study: Ankylosing spondylitis blood appeared to carry a characteristic TCR beta motif of under ten highly homologous variants.

TCRdb recomputed calls from the 5' RACE reads with MiXCR, one row per CDR3 protein. The repertoire holds almost 400,000 distinct CDR3 sequences, with approximately 20% as singletons. These receptors are not linked to any known antigen. Input material: blood, either unsorted or a sorted T cell fraction (not recorded which). The receptors stem from a male donor with ankylosing spondylitis.

This clonotype was observed a few times. The chain joins TRBV29-1 to TRBJ2-7; D unresolved. V lost 2 bases and J lost 0, with 8 bases in between. The CDR3 covers 13 residues. Germline V gene lookup returns CDR1 SQVTM and CDR2 ANQGSEA. For the CDR3, the DNA is TGCAGCGTTGAATCGTCATACTCCTACGAGCAGTACTTC. Translated, it gives CSVESSYSYEQYF.

In DNA form, the CDR3 reads TGTGCCAGCAACGCGCTCGGTTCGGACTATGGCTACACCTTC. This gives the protein CASNALGSDYGYTF. V is TRBV7-8 and J is TRBJ1-2; D not certain. The CDR3 spans 14 residues. Trimming took 7 bases from V and 3 from J, leaving 15 bases between them. CDR1 and CDR2 (germline): SGHVS, FQNEAQ.

The chain is built from TRBV19 and TRBJ2-6, with a tentative D call TRBD2 (6 bases). Trimming took 4 bases from V and 2 from J, leaving 21 bases between them. Germline V CDR1 and CDR2: LNHDA, SQIVND (reference sequence). CDR3 length equals 19 residues. The CDR3 reads CASSKDSGRSNPGANVLTF. The CDR3 DNA sequence: TGTGCCAGTAGTAAGGATTCAGGGAGGTCAAATCCTGGGGCCAACGTCCTGACTTTC.

The chain uses TRBV10-1 and TRBJ2-3, with TRBD1 matching 7 bases. CDR1 and CDR2 (germline): WNHNN, SYGVQD (reference sequence). The CDR3 runs 15 residues. Trimming at V came to 0 bases and at J to 4 bases, leaving 4 bases not matched to a gene. The DNA for the CDR3 is TGCGCCAGCAGTGAGTCAGGGACAGCTGCAGATACGCAGTATTTT. Encoded protein: CASSESGTAADTQYF.

This sequence joins TRBV18 and TRBJ1-5; D gene ambiguous. Trimming shortened V by 2 bases and J by 3 bases, and 17 bases separated the two germline ends. The CDR3 is 17 residues long. Germline-derived CDR1 and CDR2 are KGHSH and LQKENI. The CDR3 coding sequence is TGTGCCAGCTCACCAACAAAGGGCACTGGAGACAATCAGCCCCAGCATTTT. It translates to CASSPTKGTGDNQPQHF.

This clonotype was detected only a few times. The chain has TRBV10-3 and TRBJ2-3; the match to TRBD2 covers 9 bases. Germline V gene data show CDR1 as ENHRY and CDR2 as SYGVKD. Trimming took 0 bases from V and 14 from J; bases not matched to a gene: 6. The CDR3 has 13 amino acids. CDR3: CAISESIAGVRYF. The CDR3 nucleotides are TGTGCCATCAGTGAGTCGATAGCGGGAGTTCGGTATTTT.

The chain couples TRBV28 to TRBJ1-1, with D tentatively TRBD1 (6 bases). This CDR3 has 14 residues. Germline V CDR1 and CDR2: MDHEN, SYDVKM. Between the trimmed V and J ends, which lost 8 bases and 4 bases, there was a span of 17 bases. CDR3 sequence: CASGGQWSGTEAFF. The CDR3 DNA is TGTGCCAGCGGGGGGCAATGGTCGGGCACTGAAGCTTTCTTT.

This clonotype has more than one count but fewer than ten. The chain joins TRBV7-6 to TRBJ2-7; tentative D call: TRBD2 (6 bases). The germline V and J ends were trimmed by 0 bases and 2 bases, with 8 bases remaining between them. CDR1 is SGHVS and CDR2 is FNYEAQ in the germline V gene. The CDR3 spans 14 residues. CDR3 coding DNA: TGTGCCAGCAGCTTAGCCGGGAGTACCTACGAGCAGTACTTC. It encodes CASSLAGSTYEQYF.

This clonotype turned up a few times. The rearrangement links TRBV6-2 or TRBV6-3 to TRBJ2-1; 12 bases line up with TRBD2. The CDR3 has 21 amino acids. Germline CDR1 MNHEY, CDR2 SVGEGT. V trimming: 0 bases; J trimming: 6 bases; junction bases outside the gene matches: 18. The CDR3 nucleotides are TGTGCCAGCAGTTACTCGAATCCCAGACTAGCGGGAGCTCCACCTCCCAATGAGCAGTTCTTC. Its protein product is CASSYSNPRLAGAPPPNEQFF.

This clonotype has more than one count but fewer than ten. V gene TRBV11-3 combines with J gene TRBJ1-2, with unresolved D. The length of the CDR3 is 14 residues. The germline V gene has CDR1 SGHNT and CDR2 YENEEA. V lost 1 base and J 4 bases, leaving 10 bases between the germline ends. The CDR3 protein is CASSLVGTIYGYTF. CDR3 bases: TGTGCCAGCAGCTTAGTCGGAACGATCTATGGCTACACCTTC.

Only a few counts were recorded for this clonotype. The V call is TRBV20-1, the J call TRBJ2-5; 10 bases map to TRBD2. Losses at the gene ends were 4 bases for V and 5 bases for J; bases not matched to a gene: 19. Germline CDR1 reads DFQATT; CDR2 reads SNEGSKA (reference sequence). This CDR3 spans 18 amino acids. The CDR3 DNA is TGCAGTGCTACACCGACAATTCTAGCGGGAGTTCGGTCCGAGACCCAGTACTTC. Its translation is CSATPTILAGVRSETQYF.

This clonotype was seen only a few times. V is TRBV28 and J is TRBJ2-3, with D unresolved. V dropped 1 base and J dropped 2 bases, with 4 bases sitting between them. Germline values: CDR1 MDHEN, CDR2 SYDVKM. CDR3 size: 13 residues. CDR3 sequence: CASSLSYTDTQYF. CDR3 DNA sequence: TGTGCCAGCAGTTTATCCTACACAGATACGCAGTATTTT.